The entry below gives a single TCR beta chain sequence along with its context. The PCR was carried out with 60 Vbeta primers and 13 Jbeta primers. Sequencing was performed with immunoSEQ multiplex PCR; in TCRdb, only in-frame clones are kept and a portion is missing. Among approximately 150,000 clones listed, around 76% were seen once. At the time of sampling, donors were nominally healthy, though unrecorded immune exposures were likely. These data belong to a study of cytomegalovirus exposure and HLA in healthy donors. From germline, CDR1 is MDHEN and CDR2 SYDVKM. This CDR3 contains 16 residues. Deletions cut 2 bases from V and 4 bases from J, with 15 bases between.

The chain joins TRBV28 to TRBJ2-1; tentatively, D is TRBD2 (6 bases). Input material: PBMCs. The origin of this receptor is a woman between 40 and 50 years old in good health and CMV-seronegative. This chain's CDR3 is CASSLNQLASYNEQFF. DNA for the CDR3: TGTGCCAGCAGTTTAAACCAGCTAGCGAGTTACAATGAGCAGTTCTTC.